This is a list of T cell receptor beta chains from one sample in a study of tumor-infiltrating lymphocytes in primary liver carcinoma. TCRdb re-called the multiplex PCR reads through MiXCR, storing one row per CDR3 protein. The table shows around 29,000 distinct CDR3 sequences, with less than 80% occurring only once. Sequencing input: liver tumor tissue from sampling region 5. Receptors were obtained from a man aged 40-55 years with primary liver carcinoma and hepatitis B virus infection. Both conserved end residues are part of each CDR3. A D gene is named only where the DNA matches it firmly. Size values are once, few and many counts, or a class for expanded clones, and some rows have none.

TRBJ2-4 TRBV20-1 NA NA CSASVGAEGAKNIQYF TGCAGTGCTAGTGTTGGAGCCGAGGGAGCCAAAAACATTCAGTACTTC
TRBJ2-7 TRBV6-1 TRBD2 NA CARSLTGAGRGEQYF TGTGCCAGAAGCCTGACTGGAGCGGGACGGGGCGAGCAATACTTC
TRBJ1-1 TRBV5-4 NA once CVSSFGGRTNTEAFF TGTGTCAGCAGCTTTGGGGGACGGACGAATACTGAAGCTTTCTTT
TRBJ1-2 TRBV6-5 NA NA CASTPHSNYRYTF TGTGCCAGCACCCCTCACAGCAACTATCGCTACACCTTC
TRBJ2-1 TRBV7-9 TRBD1 many CASSLTRDSFYNEQFF TGTGCCAGCAGCTTAACCCGGGACAGTTTCTACAATGAGCAGTTCTTC
TRBJ2-5 TRBV11-2 TRBD2 once CASSQTPGGGIKTHHF TGTGCCAGCAGCCAAACTCCTGGCGGGGGGATAAAGACCCATCACTTC
TRBJ2-1 TRBV11-2 TRBD2 NA CASSLEPLAGMNEHIF TGTGCCAGCAGCTTAGAGCCCCTAGCGGGGATGAATGAGCATATCTTC
TRBJ1-2 TRBV11-2 TRBD1 few CASSLTGVSGYTF TGTGCCAGCAGCCTAACAGGGGTCAGCGGCTACACCTTC
TRBJ2-7 TRBV13 TRBD1 many CASSLGQGSYF TGTGCCAGCAGCCTCGGACAGGGTAGTTACTTC
TRBJ1-5 TRBV6-2/TRBV6-3 NA NA CASSLESYSNQAQHF TGTGCCAGCAGTTTGGAGAGTTATAGCAATCAGGCCCAACATTTT
TRBJ1-2 TRBV6-5 NA once CVSRYERGRGYTF TGTGTCAGCAGATATGAAAGGGGAAGAGGCTACACCTTC
TRBJ2-7 TRBV4-2 TRBD1 many CASSQEHLGQGGPREQYF TGTGCCAGCAGCCAGGAACACCTAGGACAGGGGGGACCGCGTGAGCAGTACTTC
TRBJ2-7 TRBV5-6 NA once CACSRDRVIDEQYF TGTGCCTGCAGCCGGGATAGGGTCATCGACGAGCAGTACTTC
TRBJ2-1 TRBV6-2/TRBV6-3 TRBD2 NA CVSSPGLADVYNEQFF TGTGTCAGCAGCCCCGGACTAGCGGACGTCTACAACGAGCAGTTCTTC
TRBJ2-1 TRBV18 TRBD1 few CASSPLPKQGDEQFF TGTGCCAGCTCACCACTACCGAAACAGGGGGATGAGCAGTTCTTC
TRBJ2-1 TRBV11-3 NA NA CAGSSGGRSSYNEQFF TGTGCCGGCAGTTCAGGCGGTCGGAGCTCCTACAATGAGCAGTTCTTC
TRBJ2-5 TRBV11-1 NA NA CASSGRVEVETQHF TGTGCCAGCAGTGGACGCGTGGAGGTGGAGACCCAGCACTTC
TRBJ2-5 TRBV6-6 NA NA CASTQTRAQYF TGTGCCAGCACTCAGACTCGGGCCCAGTACTTC
TRBJ2-7 TRBV11-2 NA once CASSPRHMTYEQYF TGTGCCAGCAGCCCCCGCCACATGACTTACGAGCAGTACTTC
TRBJ1-2 TRBV7-2 NA many CASSLSGTVNYGYTF TGTGCCAGCAGCTTATCTGGGACTGTGAACTATGGCTACACCTTC
TRBJ1-5 TRBV29-1 NA NA CSVGLLAGTTDTQHF TGCAGCGTTGGACTACTAGCGGGGACCACAGATACGCAGCATTTT
TRBJ2-5 TRBV6-5 TRBD1 NA CAISTGQGAETQYF TGTGCCATAAGCACGGGACAGGGGGCAGAGACCCAGTACTTC
TRBJ2-7 TRBV4-2 TRBD2 NA CAGSGKPGIAGGPQEQYF TGTGCCGGCAGTGGAAAACCGGGAATAGCGGGAGGGCCACAGGAGCAGTACTTC
TRBJ2-5 TRBV29-1 TRBD2 NA CSVEKLASGRTGETQYF TGCAGCGTCGAAAAATTGGCTAGCGGGAGGACCGGTGAGACCCAGTACTTC
TRBJ1-1 TRBV6-5 NA few CASSYSWLRNTEAFF TGTGCCAGCAGTTACTCGTGGCTGAGAAACACTGAAGCTTTCTTT
TRBJ2-2 TRBV5-5 NA NA CANSLEAGAGELFF TGTGCCAACAGTTTGGAGGCGGGTGCCGGGGAGCTGTTTTTT
TRBJ2-1 TRBV13 TRBD2 NA CASSAGDSYNGQFF TGTGCGAGCTCGGCGGGAGATTCCTACAATGGGCAGTTCTTC
TRBJ2-1 TRBV6-5 NA NA CASSYSTSGHNERFF TGTGCCAGCAGTTACTCGACTAGTGGTCACAATGAGCGGTTCTTC
TRBJ2-5 TRBV29-1 NA NA CSRLTQGMETQYF TGCAGCAGGCTCACCCAGGGGATGGAGACCCAGTATTTC
TRBJ2-2 TRBV11-2 NA hyperexpanded CASSLALGGANTGELFF TGTGCCAGCAGCTTAGCATTAGGAGGGGCGAACACCGGGGAGCTGTTTTTT
TRBJ2-7 TRBV7-8 NA many CASSAPRGLALYEQYF TGTGCCAGCAGCGCCCCCCGGGGCCTCGCCCTCTACGAGCAGTACTTC
TRBJ2-7 TRBV6-1 NA NA CANNQVGVGHEQYF TGTGCCAACAATCAGGTGGGAGTTGGGCACGAGCAGTACTTC
TRBJ2-2 TRBV11-3 NA NA CAWWRHKPITGELFF TGTGCTTGGTGGCGCCATAAACCCATCACCGGGGAGCTGTTTTTT
TRBJ1-3 TRBV6-1 NA NA CATLEGDSGNTIYF TGTGCCACACTTGAGGGCGACTCTGGAAACACCATATATTTT
TRBJ2-1 TRBV10-2 TRBD2 few CANSEALLAGGFNEQFF TGCGCCAACAGTGAGGCGCTACTAGCGGGGGGTTTCAATGAGCAGTTCTTC
TRBJ2-2 TRBV11-2 NA NA CASNMMDTGELFF TGTGCCAGCAACATGATGGACACCGGGGAGCTGTTTTTT
TRBJ2-3 TRBV29-1 NA few CSIAVTGSTDTQYF TGTAGCATTGCGGTAACAGGGAGCACAGATACGCAGTATTTT
TRBJ2-7 TRBV11-2 TRBD1 NA CASGFIQGAMHNVQYF TGTGCCAGCGGCTTCATACAGGGGGCCATGCATAACGTGCAGTACTTC
TRBJ1-1 TRBV11-1 NA NA CTSSCQVNTEAFF TGTACCAGCAGCTGTCAGGTGAACACTGAAGCTTTCTTT
TRBJ2-5 TRBV11-2 NA NA CASSLARLALEKKEAQYF TGTGCCAGCAGCTTAGCAAGGCTAGCCCTGGAAAAAAAAGAGGCCCAGTACTTC
TRBJ1-1 TRBV29-1 NA NA CSVIVTGMNTKAFF TGCAGCGTTATAGTGACGGGAATGAACACTAAAGCTTTCTTT
TRBJ2-6 TRBV5-5 NA NA CASSMWSGVNFLIF TGTGCTAGCAGCATGTGGTCAGGGGTCAACTTCCTGATTTTC
TRBJ2-3 TRBV20-1 TRBD2 few CSASVPTSGSTDTQYF TGCAGTGCTAGTGTACCCACTAGCGGAAGCACAGATACGCAGTATTTT
TRBJ2-3 TRBV29-1 NA NA CSAMSSGGGGTQYF TGCAGCGCCATGAGTAGCGGAGGGGGGGGTACGCAGTATTTT
TRBJ2-2 TRBV7-9 NA NA CASGFEGADGGLFF TGTGCCAGCGGCTTCGAGGGGGCCGACGGGGGGCTGTTTTTT
TRBJ1-5 TRBV6-4 NA NA CASSDSRYLNQPQDF TGTGCCAGCAGTGACTCCCGTTATCTAAATCAGCCCCAGGATTTT
TRBJ2-3 TRBV4-1 NA many CASSRDRQGWVAADTQYF TGCGCCAGCAGCCGAGATCGGCAGGGCTGGGTTGCCGCAGATACGCAGTATTTT
TRBJ1-5 TRBV4-2 NA NA CSRSQNLQSDQPQHF TGTTCCAGAAGCCAAAATTTACAGTCAGATCAGCCCCAGCATTTT
TRBJ2-7 TRBV9 NA many CASSPGNRANEQYF TGTGCCAGCAGCCCAGGAAACAGGGCCAACGAGCAGTACTTC
TRBJ1-2 TRBV12-3/TRBV12-4 NA NA CASSLVVGYGNTF NA
TRBJ2-3 TRBV11-2 NA NA CISSLAPLAIDKQYF TGTATCAGCAGCTTAGCCCCCCTGGCGATTGATAAGCAGTATTTT
TRBJ2-3 TRBV6-6 NA few CASNWTGTLRTDMQYF TGTGCCAGTAATTGGACCGGGACTCTCCGCACAGATATGCAGTATTTT
TRBJ2-7 TRBV10-3 NA NA CSISEARIGEYEQYF TGTTCCATCAGTGAGGCCCGTATAGGAGAGTACGAGCAGTACTTC
TRBJ2-1 TRBV29-1 TRBD2 NA CSARSGMSSYNEQLF TGCAGTGCCAGAAGCGGGATGAGCTCCTACAATGAGCAGCTCTTC